These T cell receptor beta chains were read from a single sample in a study of tumor-infiltrating lymphocytes in primary liver carcinoma. TCRdb used MiXCR to reprocess the multiplex PCR reads, holding one entry per CDR3 protein. The sample records about 35,000 distinct CDR3 sequences, roughly 70% being singletons. The sequencing sample was made of liver tumor tissue from sampling region 4. The receptor set was obtained from a man aged 35-49 years with primary liver carcinoma and hepatitis B virus infection. The conserved cysteine and the conserved F or W are not part of the CDR3 here. Each record gives: V gene, CDR3 protein.

V gene: TRBV7-2
CDR3 protein: ASSLAGGGRDTQY

V gene: TRBV28
CDR3 protein: SSGWDVGQETQY

V gene: TRBV11-2
CDR3 protein: ASSLDSVSTDTQY

V gene: TRBV20-1
CDR3 protein: SALKRSGPTTNEQF

V gene: TRBV11-1
CDR3 protein: ANSYPLDRDTQY

V gene: TRBV28
CDR3 protein: ASNLGDGNQSHH

V gene: TRBV6-6
CDR3 protein: ASSYNTGVTRQF

V gene: TRBV11-3
CDR3 protein: ASSLGVNNGQF

V gene: TRBV28
CDR3 protein: ANSLPQGATSGMAYNKQF

V gene: TRBV11-2
CDR3 protein: ASRLTDAAYVQY

V gene: TRBV7-8
CDR3 protein: ASSLSLDYERY

V gene: TRBV29-1
CDR3 protein: SVQAGWGINTEAS

V gene: TRBV7-9
CDR3 protein: ASSWTSGSFYEQY

V gene: TRBV5-5
CDR3 protein: ASSLGLGAVNDRF

V gene: TRBV11-1
CDR3 protein: AGKSIRTDTQY

V gene: TRBV5-1
CDR3 protein: ASSGGLAGAAETQY

V gene: TRBV4-3
CDR3 protein: ASSQRLAGTDTQY

V gene: TRBV5-8
CDR3 protein: ASSIGTSEETHY

V gene: TRBV5-4
CDR3 protein: ASSLTGQDPYEQY

V gene: TRBV5-6
CDR3 protein: ANSNTGRATRY

V gene: TRBV11-3
CDR3 protein: VSSLDHTEAF

V gene: TRBV30
CDR3 protein: VLSLPGLAGRYEQH

V gene: TRBV5-1
CDR3 protein: ASRPGGYNELF

V gene: TRBV11-1
CDR3 protein: ASGLPRESTDTQC

V gene: TRBV10-3
CDR3 protein: AISTEGQKNTEAF

V gene: TRBV6-5
CDR3 protein: ATLDLAAMHT

V gene: TRBV30
CDR3 protein: AWALAGGRNQPQH

V gene: TRBV5-1
CDR3 protein: ASSLNRRANTDTQY

V gene: TRBV12-3/TRBV12-4
CDR3 protein: ASGSARWSRYEQY

V gene: TRBV12-3/TRBV12-4
CDR3 protein: ASSHSLWSGNTIY

V gene: TRBV4-2
CDR3 protein: ASSQEGRTSGRGDTQY

V gene: TRBV28
CDR3 protein: ASSDGSTRGYA

V gene: TRBV11-2
CDR3 protein: ASSRRNAGNTGTQY

V gene: TRBV12-3/TRBV12-4
CDR3 protein: ASSSISGQIPYEQY

V gene: TRBV12-3/TRBV12-4
CDR3 protein: ASSLDVTGASYT

V gene: TRBV10-3
CDR3 protein: AISVASAMGGDEQF

V gene: TRBV29-1
CDR3 protein: RVRGTGPPREIQY

V gene: TRBV11-2
CDR3 protein: SSSPVGGGIPDTQY

V gene: TRBV11-1
CDR3 protein: ASSRTLASPLH

V gene: TRBV29-1
CDR3 protein: SVAGTTPYEQY

V gene: TRBV6-2/TRBV6-3
CDR3 protein: ASSRGLAGQQY

V gene: TRBV11-2
CDR3 protein: ASCLDLGGLKLF

V gene: TRBV28
CDR3 protein: ASSFAGTGIPYYGYT

V gene: TRBV5-1
CDR3 protein: ASSLSLAEESLY

V gene: TRBV11-2
CDR3 protein: ASSLGTSYNEQF

V gene: TRBV6-1
CDR3 protein: ASSGAGLATNEKLF

V gene: TRBV5-1
CDR3 protein: ASSHDRVGQEARY

V gene: TRBV11-2
CDR3 protein: ASSPTIEASQF

V gene: TRBV6-5
CDR3 protein: AGAQWGTAPEQY